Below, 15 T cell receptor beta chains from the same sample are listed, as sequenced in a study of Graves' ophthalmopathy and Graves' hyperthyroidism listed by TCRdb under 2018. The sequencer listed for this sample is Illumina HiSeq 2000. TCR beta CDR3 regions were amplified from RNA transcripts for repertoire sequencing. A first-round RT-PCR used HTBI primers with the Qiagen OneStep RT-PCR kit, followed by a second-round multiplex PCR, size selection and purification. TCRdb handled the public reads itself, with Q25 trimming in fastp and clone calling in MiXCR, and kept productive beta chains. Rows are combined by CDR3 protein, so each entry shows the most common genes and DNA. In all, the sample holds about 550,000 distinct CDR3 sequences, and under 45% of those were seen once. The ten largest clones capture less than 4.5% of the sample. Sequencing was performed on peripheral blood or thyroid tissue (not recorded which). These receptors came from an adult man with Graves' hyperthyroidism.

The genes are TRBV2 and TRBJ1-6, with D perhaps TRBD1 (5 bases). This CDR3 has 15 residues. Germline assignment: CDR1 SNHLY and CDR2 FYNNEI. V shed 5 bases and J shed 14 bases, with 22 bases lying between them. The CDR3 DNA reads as TGTGCCAGCAGTTTCGTCTGGACCGGGGGTCGGGCCCTCCACTTT. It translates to CASSFVWTGGRALHF.

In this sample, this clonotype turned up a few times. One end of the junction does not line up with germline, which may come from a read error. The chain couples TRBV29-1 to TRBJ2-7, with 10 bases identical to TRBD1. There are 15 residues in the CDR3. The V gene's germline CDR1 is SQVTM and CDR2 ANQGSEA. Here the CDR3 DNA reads TGCAGCGCTGAAGAGGTGAGACAGGGGGCGAGGGAGCAGTACTTC. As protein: CSAEEVRQGAREQYF.

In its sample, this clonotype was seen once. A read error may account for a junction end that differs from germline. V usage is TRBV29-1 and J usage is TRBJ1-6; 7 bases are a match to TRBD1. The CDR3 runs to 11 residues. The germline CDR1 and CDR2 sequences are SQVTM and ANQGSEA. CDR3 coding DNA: TGCAGCCTTGAGGGGGCCTCACCCCTCCACTTT. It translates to CSLEGASPLHF.

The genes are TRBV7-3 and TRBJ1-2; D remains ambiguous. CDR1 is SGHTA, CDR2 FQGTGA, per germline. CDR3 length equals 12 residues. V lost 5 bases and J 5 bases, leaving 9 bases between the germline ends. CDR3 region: CASSPREYGYTF. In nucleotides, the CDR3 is TGTGCCAGCAGCCCTCGGGAGTATGGCTACACCTTC.

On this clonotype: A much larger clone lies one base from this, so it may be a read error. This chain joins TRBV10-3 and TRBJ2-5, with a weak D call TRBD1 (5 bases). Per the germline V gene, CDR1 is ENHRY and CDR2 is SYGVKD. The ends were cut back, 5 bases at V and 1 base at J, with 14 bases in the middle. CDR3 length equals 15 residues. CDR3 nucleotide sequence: TGTGCCATCAGTTACGGACACGGTCCCCAAGAGACCCAGTACTTC. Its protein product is CAISYGHGPQETQYF.

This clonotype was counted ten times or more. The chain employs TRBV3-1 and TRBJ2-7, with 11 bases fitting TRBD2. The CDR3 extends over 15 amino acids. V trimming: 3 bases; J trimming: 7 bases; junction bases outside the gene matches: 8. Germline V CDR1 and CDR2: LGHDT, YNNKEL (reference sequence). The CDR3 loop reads CASSQSLAGVWEQYF. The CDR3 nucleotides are TGTGCCAGCAGCCAGTCACTAGCGGGAGTTTGGGAGCAGTACTTC.

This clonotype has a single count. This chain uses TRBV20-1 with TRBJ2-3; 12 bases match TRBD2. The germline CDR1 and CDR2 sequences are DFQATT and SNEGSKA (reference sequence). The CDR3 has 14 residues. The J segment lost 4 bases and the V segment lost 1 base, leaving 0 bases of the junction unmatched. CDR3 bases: TGCAGTGCTAGAGGACTAGCGGGAGCAGATACGCAGTATTTT. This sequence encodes CSARGLAGADTQYF.

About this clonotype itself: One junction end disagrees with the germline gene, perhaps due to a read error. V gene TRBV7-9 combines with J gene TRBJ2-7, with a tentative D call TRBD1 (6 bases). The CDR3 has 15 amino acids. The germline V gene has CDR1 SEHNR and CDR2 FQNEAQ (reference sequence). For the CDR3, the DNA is TGTGCCAGCAGCCTAAGATCAGGGGTCGACACCGGGGAGCACTTC. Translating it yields CASSLRSGVDTGEHF.

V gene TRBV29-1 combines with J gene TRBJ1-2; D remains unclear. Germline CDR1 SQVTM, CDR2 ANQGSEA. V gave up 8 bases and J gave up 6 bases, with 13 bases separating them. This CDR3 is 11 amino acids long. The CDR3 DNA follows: TGCAGCTCGCGGATAGTGAATGGCTACACCTTC. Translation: CSSRIVNGYTF.

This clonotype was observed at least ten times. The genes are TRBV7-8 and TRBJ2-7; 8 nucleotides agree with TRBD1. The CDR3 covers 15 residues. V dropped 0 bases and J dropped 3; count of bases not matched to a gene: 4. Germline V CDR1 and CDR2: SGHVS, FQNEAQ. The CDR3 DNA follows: TGTGCCAGCAGCTTAGCCACAGGGGGAGGCTACGAGCAGTACTTC. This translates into CASSLATGGGYEQYF.

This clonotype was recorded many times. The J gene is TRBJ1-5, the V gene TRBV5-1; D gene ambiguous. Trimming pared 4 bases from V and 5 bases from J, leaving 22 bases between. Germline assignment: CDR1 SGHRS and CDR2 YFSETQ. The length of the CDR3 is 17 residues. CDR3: CASSRMPLTEEYQPQHF. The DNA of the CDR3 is TGCGCCAGCAGCAGAATGCCGTTGACGGAGGAATATCAGCCCCAGCATTTT. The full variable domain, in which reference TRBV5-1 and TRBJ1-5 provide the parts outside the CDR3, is KAGVTQTPRYLIKTRGQQVTLSCSPISGHRSVSWYQQTPGQGLQFLFEYFSETQRNKGNFPGRFSGRQFSNSRSEMNVSTLELGDSALYLCASSRMPLTEEYQPQHFGDGTRLSIL.

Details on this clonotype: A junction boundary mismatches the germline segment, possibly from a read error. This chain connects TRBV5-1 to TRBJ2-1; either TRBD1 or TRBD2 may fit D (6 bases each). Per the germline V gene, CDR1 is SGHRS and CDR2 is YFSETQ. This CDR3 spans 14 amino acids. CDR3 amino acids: CASSLEGGEGEQFF. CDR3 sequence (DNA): TGTGCCAGCAGCTTAGAGGGGGGCGAAGGAGAGCAGTTCTTC.

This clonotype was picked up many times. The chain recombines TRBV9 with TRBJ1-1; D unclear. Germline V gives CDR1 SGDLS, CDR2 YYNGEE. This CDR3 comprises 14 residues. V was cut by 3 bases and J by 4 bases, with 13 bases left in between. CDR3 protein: CASSDGRESTEAFF. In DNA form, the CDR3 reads TGTGCCAGCAGCGACGGGCGGGAGAGCACTGAAGCTTTCTTT.

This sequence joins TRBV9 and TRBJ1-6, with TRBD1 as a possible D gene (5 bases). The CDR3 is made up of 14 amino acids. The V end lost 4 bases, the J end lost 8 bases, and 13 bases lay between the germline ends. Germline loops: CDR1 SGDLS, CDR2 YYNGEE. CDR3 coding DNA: TGTGCCAGCAGCTTAAGGGGATCTCATTCACCCCTCCACTTT. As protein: CASSLRGSHSPLHF.

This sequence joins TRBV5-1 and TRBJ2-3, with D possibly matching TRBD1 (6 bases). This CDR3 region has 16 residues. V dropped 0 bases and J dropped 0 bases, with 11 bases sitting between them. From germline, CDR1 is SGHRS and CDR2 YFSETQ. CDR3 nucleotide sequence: TGCGCCAGCAGCTTGGCCCTCGGACAGAGCACAGATACGCAGTATTTT. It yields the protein CASSLALGQSTDTQYF.